This T cell receptor beta chain stems from a study of blood T cell repertoires in COVID-19. Authors' analysis steps: Reference gene primers were amplified, and this amplification served to estimate nucleated cell counts. TCRdb keeps only in-frame clones here, not all; method: immunoSEQ multiplex PCR. V and J calls and clone size are as listed in that table; D and trimming were resolved from the DNA. This table has roughly 200,000 clones, roughly 83% appearing once. Trimming pared 2 bases from V and 7 bases from J, leaving 11 bases between. Germline-derived CDR1 and CDR2 are GTSNPN and SVGIG (reference sequence). The CDR3 sequence is 12 residues long.

The sequence was obtained from a man in his forties with acute or convalescent COVID-19. The V call is TRBV30, the J call TRBJ1-1; TRBD1 might be the D (6 bases). Sequenced sample: peripheral blood. CDR3 DNA sequence: TGTGCCTGGAGTTCAACAGGGTTTGAAGCTTTCTTT. Its protein product is CAWSSTGFEAFF.